These 6 T cell receptor beta chains were all obtained from the same sample, sequenced in a study of neurological immune-mediated disorders. One entry per CDR3 protein results from TCRdb running MiXCR on the 5' RACE reads. This sample yields tens of thousands of distinct CDR3 sequences, of which 2% to 3% are seen a single time; 0.9% to 1.4% belongs to the top ten. Sequenced input: PBMCs. The receptors here all came from a woman aged 25 to 39 with multiple sclerosis.

This clonotype showed up many times. The chain carries TRBV5-4 and TRBJ2-7; 10 bases align to TRBD2. Looked up from germline, CDR1 is SGHNT and CDR2 is YYREEE (reference sequence). V was pared by 6 bases and J by 2 bases, with 8 bases of the junction left unmatched. The CDR3 sequence is 15 residues long. CDR3 residues: CASTIGTSEAYEQYF. The CDR3 DNA reads as TGTGCCAGCACCATAGGGACTAGCGAAGCCTACGAGCAGTACTTC.

Ten or more counts support this clonotype. The chain carries TRBV7-9 and TRBJ2-1; 8 nucleotides agree with TRBD1. V shed 8 bases and J 8 bases; nucleotides not matched to a gene: 8. The germline gives CDR1 SEHNR, CDR2 FQNEAQ (reference sequence). The CDR3 runs to 13 residues. The CDR3 DNA follows: TGTGCCAGCGGGAAGGCAGGGGGCGATGAGCAGTTCTTC. Its protein is CASGKAGGDEQFF.

The table lists this clonotype with many counts. This chain joins TRBV29-1 and TRBJ1-2; tentative D call: TRBD1 (5 bases). Germline loops: CDR1 SQVTM, CDR2 ANQGSEA. The CDR3 loop spans 12 amino acids. Trimming left V 7 bases short and J 4 bases short, with 13 bases between. The CDR3 reads CSDRQSLYGYTF. In DNA, the CDR3 is TGCAGCGATCGACAGTCCCTCTATGGCTACACCTTC.

This clonotype was recorded at least ten times. The chain employs TRBV5-1 and TRBJ1-2; tentatively, D is TRBD1 (5 bases). Per germline, CDR1 SGHRS and CDR2 YFSETQ. The CDR3 loop spans 14 amino acids. Trimming cost V 1 base and J 8 bases, with 15 bases left between them. The CDR3 reads CASSLPDGGMGYTF. The CDR3 coding sequence is TGCGCCAGCAGCTTGCCCGACGGGGGTATGGGCTACACCTTC.

This clonotype appeared many times. The chain is built from TRBV5-1 and TRBJ1-2; possibly TRBD1 for D (5 bases). Trimming cost V 4 bases and J 4 bases, with 5 bases left between them. CDR1 is SGHRS, CDR2 YFSETQ, per germline. The CDR3 extends over 11 amino acids. This chain's CDR3 is CASSTGYGYTF. The CDR3 DNA sequence: TGCGCCAGCAGCACAGGCTATGGCTACACCTTC. Variable domain in full (rest from reference TRBV5-1 and TRBJ1-2): KAGVTQTPRYLIKTRGQQVTLSCSPISGHRSVSWYQQTPGQGLQFLFEYFSETQRNKGNFPGRFSGRQFSNSRSEMNVSTLELGDSALYLCASSTGYGYTFGSGTRLTVV.

There are many counts of this clonotype. V is TRBV11-2 and J is TRBJ1-1, with TRBD1 identical over 8 bases. The CDR3 runs to 15 residues. Trimming cost V 4 bases and J 1 base; bases outside gene matches: 5. The V gene's germline CDR1 is SGHAT and CDR2 FQNNGV. The CDR3 is CASSSQGARNTEAFF. The CDR3 DNA reads TGTGCCAGCAGCTCCCAGGGGGCGAGGAACACTGAAGCTTTCTTT.